The 13 T cell receptor beta chains given below trace back to one sample, sequenced in a study of cytomegalovirus exposure and HLA in healthy donors. TCRdb's copy holds only in-frame clones and misses some; the assay was immunoSEQ multiplex PCR. This sample has about 110,000 clones, with around 82% found just once. Sequenced material: PBMCs. The receptor source for this set is a woman aged 18-30 years in good health and CMV-seronegative.

The chain couples TRBV2 to TRBJ1-4; D is unresolved. Between the trimmed V and J ends, which lost 3 bases and 7 bases, there was a span of 12 bases. The CDR3 contains 14 residues. In germline, CDR1 is SNHLY, CDR2 FYNNEI. The CDR3 is CASSDEGWGEKLFF. The CDR3 region has the DNA TGTGCCAGCAGTGACGAGGGATGGGGTGAAAAACTGTTTTTT. Looking up the rest from reference TRBV2 and TRBJ1-4 gives the full variable domain: EPEVTQTPSHQVTQMGQEVILRCVPISNHLYFYWYRQILGQKVEFLVSFYNNEISEKSEIFDDQFSVERPDGSNFTLKIRSTKLEDSAMYFCASSDEGWGEKLFFGSGTQLSVL.

The rearrangement uses TRBV5-4 and TRBJ1-4; maybe TRBD1 (5 bases). The germline V and J ends were trimmed by 4 bases and 4 bases, with 11 bases remaining between them. The V gene's germline CDR1 is SGHNT and CDR2 YYREEE (reference sequence). The CDR3 runs 14 residues. CDR3 loop: CASSLTGINEKLFF. The CDR3 DNA reads as TGTGCCAGCAGCCTAACAGGAATTAATGAAAAACTGTTTTTT.

The chain has TRBV30 and TRBJ1-1; D is ambiguous. Germline loops: CDR1 GTSNPN, CDR2 SVGIG (reference sequence). V dropped 2 bases and J dropped 0 bases, with 7 bases sitting between them. CDR3 length: 13 residues. This CDR3 is CAWSKHMNTEAFF. CDR3 DNA: TGTGCCTGGAGTAAACACATGAACACTGAAGCTTTCTTT.

V usage is TRBV9 and J usage is TRBJ2-2; possible D gene TRBD1, 5 bases. Germline assignment: CDR1 SGDLS and CDR2 YYNGEE. CDR3 length: 12 amino acids. The germline V and J ends were trimmed by 4 bases and 4 bases, with 5 bases remaining between them. CDR3 loop: CASSQGTGELFF. The CDR3 DNA follows: TGTGCCAGCAGCCAGGGCACCGGGGAGCTGTTTTTT. The full variable domain, with the rest looked up from reference TRBV9 and TRBJ2-2, is DSGVTQTPKHLITATGQRVTLRCSPRSGDLSVYWYQQSLDQGLQFLIQYYNGEERAKGNILERFSAQQFPDLHSELNLSSLELGDSALYFCASSQGTGELFFGEGSRLTVL.

J is TRBJ1-1 and V is TRBV2; perhaps TRBD1 as D (6 bases). This CDR3 contains 14 residues. In germline, CDR1 is SNHLY, CDR2 FYNNEI. Trimming took off 5 bases at V and 1 base at J, with 11 bases between the two ends. The DNA for the CDR3 is TGTGCCAGCAGTCCTTGGGGACAGAACACTGAAGCTTTCTTT. Amino acid sequence: CASSPWGQNTEAFF. The variable domain in full, completed from reference TRBV2 and TRBJ1-1, reads EPEVTQTPSHQVTQMGQEVILRCVPISNHLYFYWYRQILGQKVEFLVSFYNNEISEKSEIFDDQFSVERPDGSNFTLKIRSTKLEDSAMYFCASSPWGQNTEAFFGQGTRLTVV.

CDR3 protein: CASSQSWREGGELFF. The CDR3 DNA is TGTGCCAGCAGCCAGAGTTGGCGGGAGGGCGGGGAGCTGTTTTTT. The V call is TRBV4-2, the J call TRBJ2-2; TRBD2 matches at 9 bases. Germline V gene sequence: CDR1 LGHNA, CDR2 YNFKEQ. The V gene end was trimmed by 3 bases and the J gene end by 7 bases; junction bases not matched to a gene: 6. This CDR3 has 15 residues.

A single count supports this clone. This chain connects TRBV15 to TRBJ2-7; D might be TRBD1 (6 bases). CDR3 length: 15 residues. The germline V and J ends were trimmed by 0 bases and 8 bases, with 17 bases remaining between them. Germline CDR1 and CDR2: LNHNV and YYDKDF (reference sequence). Written as DNA, the CDR3 is TGTGCCACCAGCAGAGATCAAGGCAGGGGATTTCAGCAGTACTTC. Its protein is CATSRDQGRGFQQYF.

This clone has just one count. This chain connects TRBV1 to TRBJ2-6; the table names TRBD2, a call not compared with the DNA. TRBV1 is a pseudogene locus. This CDR3 has 17 amino acids. The CDR3 is CTSSQVRRASGANVLTF. The CDR3 nucleotides read TGCACCAGCAGCCAAGTAAGGCGGGCCTCTGGGGCCAACGTCCTGACTTTC.

This clone was picked up one time. The genes are TRBV14 and TRBJ2-1; TRBD2 matches 11 bases. J was trimmed by 12 bases and V by 0 bases; bases with no gene match: 7. Per the germline V gene, CDR1 is SGHDN and CDR2 is FVKESK. The CDR3 is made up of 15 amino acids. This chain's CDR3 is CASSQETLAGGLQFF. The CDR3 nucleotides are TGTGCCAGCAGCCAAGAAACCCTAGCGGGGGGCCTGCAGTTCTTC.

The chain combines TRBV12-5 with TRBJ1-1; perhaps TRBD1 as D (5 bases). CDR3 length: 13 amino acids. From germline, CDR1 is LGHNT and CDR2 FRNRAP. Trimming cost V 7 bases and J 4 bases, with 13 bases left between them. The CDR3 coding sequence is TGTGCTAGTGCCTTAGACAGTCGCACTGAAGCTTTCTTT. Amino acids: CASALDSRTEAFF. The full variable domain, its missing parts supplied by reference TRBV12-5 and TRBJ1-1, is DARVTQTPRHKVTEMGQEVTMRCQPILGHNTVFWYRQTMMQGLELLAYFRNRAPLDDSGMPKDRFSAEMPDATLATLKIQPSEPRDSAVYFCASALDSRTEAFFGQGTRLTVV.

The CDR3 DNA follows: TGTGCCAGCAGCCAACGAGGGGGGGAGACAGATACGCAGTATTTT. As protein: CASSQRGGETDTQYF. The chain is built from TRBV4-2 and TRBJ2-3; weak D call: TRBD2 (7 bases). The CDR3 totals 15 residues. V dropped 2 bases and J dropped 3 bases, with 12 bases sitting between them. The V gene's germline CDR1 is LGHNA and CDR2 YNFKEQ.

J is TRBJ2-7 and V is TRBV11-2; 8 bases agree with TRBD2. CDR3 length equals 15 residues. Trimming took 3 bases from V and 3 from J; bases not matched to a gene: 7. Per the germline V gene, CDR1 is SGHAT and CDR2 is FQNNGV. CDR3 sequence reads: CASSFGSAGGYEQYF. CDR3 nucleotide sequence: TGTGCCAGCAGCTTCGGGTCGGCGGGGGGCTACGAGCAGTACTTC.

This chain joins TRBV6-1 and TRBJ1-1; D is undetermined. V was clipped by 5 bases and J by 3 bases, with 7 bases between them. The germline gives CDR1 MNHNS, CDR2 SASEGT. This CDR3 contains 12 residues. This chain's CDR3 is CASSLRYTEAFF. The DNA for the CDR3 is TGTGCCAGCAGTCTGCGCTACACTGAAGCTTTCTTT.